One sample yielded the 7 T cell receptor beta chains listed below, sequenced in a study of post-analysis software for immune sequencing data (dated by TCRdb to between 2014 and 2017). The investigation overall reported the following: Four to six TRBV segments, including TRBV5-6, TRBV5-1 and TRBV20-1, were significantly more frequent in patients than controls.

Receptor amplification or capture employed PCR. Sequenced on an Illumina HiSeq 2500. Unique molecular identifiers were incorporated into TCR beta cDNA libraries to reduce PCR and sequencing biases. The raw public data were reprocessed by TCRdb itself: fastp quality trimming at Q25, MiXCR clonotype calling, in-frame beta chains only. Entries that share a CDR3 protein sequence are merged under the most common genes and DNA. The sample table lists about 430,000 distinct CDR3 sequences, less than 40% of them with a count of one. Roughly 8.2% of the sample belongs to the ten largest clones. These TCRs' antigens remain unknown. The sequenced sample was blood. The receptors derive from a girl aged 2-10 years with multiple sclerosis.

V and J are TRBV20-1 and TRBJ1-5; D uncertain. The V gene's germline CDR1 is DFQATT and CDR2 SNEGSKA (reference sequence). The CDR3 extends over 13 amino acids. With 3 bases removed from V and 2 bases from J, the gap between germline ends came to 8 bases. CDR3 sequence (DNA): TGCAGTGCTAGTTCTTCAGGCAATCAGCCCCAGCATTTT. Amino acids: CSASSSGNQPQHF.

J is TRBJ2-7 and V is TRBV5-1, with TRBD1 identical over 7 bases. There are 14 residues in the CDR3. In germline, CDR1 is SGHRS, CDR2 YFSETQ. V lost 2 bases, J lost 3 bases, and 5 bases stayed unmatched. DNA of the CDR3: TGCGCCAGCAGCTTACAGGGGAATTACTACGAGCAGTACTTC. It yields the protein CASSLQGNYYEQYF.

The J gene is TRBJ1-5, the V gene TRBV25-1; D is uncertain. CDR3 length: 15 amino acids. V was cut by 4 bases and J by 0 bases, with 10 bases left in between. Germline V gives CDR1 MGHDK, CDR2 SYGVNS. The CDR3 bases are TGTGCCAGCAGTGGGTCGGGGTATAGCAATCAGCCCCAGCATTTT. Translation gives CASSGSGYSNQPQHF.

This clonotype occurred a few times. The V call is TRBV11-2, the J call TRBJ2-1; 12 bases line up with TRBD2. Unmatched junction bases numbered 9, after V lost 4 bases and J lost 8 bases. CDR3 size: 16 residues. The germline V gene has CDR1 SGHAT and CDR2 FQNNGV. CDR3 DNA: TGTGCCAGCAGCTCACTACTAGCGGGGGGAGTGTATGAGCAGTTCTTC. Amino acids: CASSSLLAGGVYEQFF.

V gene TRBV6-1 combines with J gene TRBJ2-3; D is unclear. This CDR3 is 14 amino acids long. Germline CDR1 reads MNHNS; CDR2 reads SASEGT. V was pared by 1 base and J by 0 bases, with 5 bases between. The CDR3: CASSEGGSTDTQYF. The CDR3 coding sequence is TGTGCCAGCAGTGAAGGGGGAAGCACAGATACGCAGTATTTT.

V is TRBV20-1 and J is TRBJ2-1; TRBD2 matches 11 bases. V lost 3 bases and J lost 8; bases outside the gene matches: 6. The V gene's germline CDR1 is DFQATT and CDR2 SNEGSKA (reference sequence). This CDR3 spans 14 amino acids. CDR3 nucleotides: TGCAGTGCTAGTGCCCTAGCGGGAGGATATGAGCAGTTCTTC. The encoded protein is CSASALAGGYEQFF.

This clonotype came up once. The chain links TRBV20-1 to TRBJ2-2; D is unclear. The V end lost 4 bases, the J end lost 1 base, and 4 bases lay between the germline ends. CDR1 is DFQATT, CDR2 SNEGSKA, per germline (reference sequence). The CDR3 loop spans 12 amino acids. CDR3 protein: CSATRNTGELFF. DNA for the CDR3: TGCAGTGCTACTAGGAACACCGGGGAGCTGTTTTTT.